This TCR beta chain was sequenced in a study of early T cells in non-severe SARS-CoV-2 infection. Study findings and constraints: The VDJdb matching leaned toward anti-spike CD8 responses and overlooked private and CD4 specificities.

About this clonotype: No antigen is known for it.

Unique molecular identifiers (one per individual cDNA molecule) were attached. TCRdb called the 5' RACE reads again in MiXCR, with one record for every CDR3 protein. This table has 97,000 or so distinct CDR3 sequences, 10% to 15% appearing once. V lost 4 bases to trimming and J lost 10 bases; unmatched junction nucleotides: 6. Germline V gene lookup returns CDR1 MNHEY and CDR2 SVGAGI. The CDR3 consists of 13 residues. The receptor was derived from an adult who was a healthcare worker with PCR-confirmed SARS-CoV-2 infection or an uninfected control (not recorded which). This sequence joins TRBV6-5 and TRBJ1-4; TRBD1 aligns across 7 bases. The source material was whole blood. The CDR3 spells CASSWGQGGKLFF. The CDR3 nucleotides read TGTGCCAGCAGTTGGGGGCAGGGGGGAAAACTGTTTTTT.